This TCR beta chain stems from a study of shared clonotypes between healthy human individuals (dated by TCRdb to the early 2020s). In the study overall: A couple of women and three men aged 18 to 49 years were included in the cohort. Libraries were prepared and TCR repertoires were sequenced by different laboratories using diverse techniques, in order to increase sequencing depth and limit assay-specific biases. Each donor's leukapheresis produced roughly between roughly 0.85 and 10 billion PBMCs. To estimate repertoire size and how much clonotypes are shared between individuals, the study performed deep sequencing of blood TCR repertoires from 4 to 6 healthy adults. Per donor, three plates each were used for CD4 naive and CD4 memory, two for CD8 naive, and one for CD8 memory. On the study overall, not on this receptor specifically: The genetic and exposure-history diversity represented was limited by the small number of donors. Sharing across several donors was observed for about 5% of naive CD4, 3.5% of naive CD8, 2.3% of memory CD4, and around 0.42% of memory CD8 clonotypes. Higher generation probabilities were observed for clonotypes shared by all four sorted-subset donors than for non-shared clonotypes. Based on pairwise subsampling, the degree of clonotype sharing among donors was expected to be affected by sequencing depth. Even with the large sequencing depth, rarefaction of the sorted-subset datasets indicated that sequencing was incomplete. Naive subsets generally had larger estimated clonotype richness than memory subsets. Sampling was restricted to blood, and TCR repertoires in tissues likely differ from the TCR repertoires found in blood.

CDR1 and CDR2, looked up from the germline V gene, are WSHSY and SAAADI. The cysteine opens and the phenylalanine closes a CDR3 of 16 amino acids. Just the 48-base CDR3 DNA is kept, in frame starting at base 1. V and J lose 2 bases and 6 bases, and a span of 19 bases separates them. TCR CDR3 regions were amplified from genomic DNA by multiplex PCR using the deep immunoSEQ assay. For each cell subset, the extracted genomic DNA was distributed evenly across all wells of several immunoSEQ 96-well plates, and each plate served as one replicate. For sorted subsets, about 200 ng genomic DNA, equal to tens of thousands of T cell genomes, was loaded into each replicate PCR. The purified libraries were quantified using a Qubit 3.0 fluorometer, sized with a Bioanalyzer 2100, and then quantified again using the KAPA Library Quantification kit. Each immunoSEQ 96-well plate was sequenced on its own single-read 150-cycle Illumina NextSeq 550 flow cell. The original pipeline was this. Because only junctional sequences without quality scores were contained in the immunoSEQ output, filtering matching that applied to full-length reads could not be performed. Sequences were annotated with PyIR, a Python wrapper for IgBLAST v1.9, using IMGT germline references to assign V/J genes and CDR3. Reads were removed for weak V/J assignments (E-value above 1e-6), missing CDR3, stop codons, out-of-frame junctions, or ambiguous translated residues. V3J clonotypes were defined as sequences sharing an identical inferred V gene, J gene, and CDR3 amino acid sequence. To compute the percentage overlap between repertoires, the number of shared unique clonotypes was divided by the size of the smaller repertoire. Repertoire richness was assessed with RTK rarefaction, the Chao1 estimator, and Recon v2.1 estimates of unobserved clonotypes. For all TCRbeta clonotypes obtained by the gDNA method from a few donors, generation probabilities were computed with OLGA. What TCRdb holds here is the immuneACCESS table cut down to in-frame rearrangements. Part of the clones is not present; checked against another copy, under half of the missing clones reflect an unresolved V gene, and the others are unexplained. The DNA was the basis for D and trimming; V, J and clone size are from that table. The sample records around 1.5 million clones, 95% to 99% of which are singletons. The ten most abundant clones make up about 0.45% of the sample.

In regard to this clone: Its antigen remains undetermined. The sample holds no much larger clone one base away, and base qualities are not on file.

The donors were healthy, HIV-negative adults who had no recently reported acute infections or vaccinations. All donors were Caucasian adults living in Nashville, Tennessee, USA. CD4+ T cells were enriched by magnetic negative selection; naive cells were then positively selected on CD45RA, and the negative fraction formed the memory subset. After blood collection by leukapheresis, PBMCs were isolated using Ficoll-Histopaque density gradient centrifugation and then cryopreserved in the vapor phase of liquid nitrogen. Purity and quantity of every magnetically sorted T cell population were checked by analytical flow cytometry. Each sorted fraction had its genomic DNA isolated and then quantified by UV absorbance on a Nanodrop 2000c.

The source is a man between 25 and 39 years old in good health. The chain was built from TRBV10-2 and TRBJ2-5; the D gene is possibly TRBD1 or TRBD2, each agreeing over 5 bases. The sample taken for sequencing was naive CD4+ T cells sorted from blood. This specimen's cell subset or site label, per the study, means: CD45RA+ positively selected. The CDR3 corresponds to CASSEATGRWGQTQYF. The nucleotide sequence is given as TGCGCCAGCAGTGAGGCGACGGGGCGCTGGGGTCAGACCCAGTACTTC.